This T cell receptor (beta chain) was identified in a study of shared clonotypes between healthy human individuals. Study-level information: Each donor's CD8 memory used one plate, CD8 naive two, each CD4 subset three.

V lost 4 bases and J lost 3; bases outside the gene matches: 11. CDR1 SGDLS and CDR2 YYNGEE come from the germline V gene. This CDR3 region has 16 residues. Naive-designated CD8 cells lacked CD45RO, were positively enriched for CCR7, and omitted terminally differentiated effector memory CD45RA+ cells. Assay: immunoSEQ multiplex PCR; the TCRdb copy retains only in-frame clones and omits some. The sample contains around 2,100,000 clones, approximately 94% of which appear only once. This receptor was taken from a young man in good health. The specimen sequenced was naive CD8+ T cells sorted from blood. The chain joins TRBV9 to TRBJ2-5, with TRBD2 matching over 8 bases. CDR3: CASSPDPRGGKETQYF. The CDR3 bases are TGTGCCAGCAGCCCCGACCCTCGCGGGGGGAAAGAGACCCAGTACTTC.